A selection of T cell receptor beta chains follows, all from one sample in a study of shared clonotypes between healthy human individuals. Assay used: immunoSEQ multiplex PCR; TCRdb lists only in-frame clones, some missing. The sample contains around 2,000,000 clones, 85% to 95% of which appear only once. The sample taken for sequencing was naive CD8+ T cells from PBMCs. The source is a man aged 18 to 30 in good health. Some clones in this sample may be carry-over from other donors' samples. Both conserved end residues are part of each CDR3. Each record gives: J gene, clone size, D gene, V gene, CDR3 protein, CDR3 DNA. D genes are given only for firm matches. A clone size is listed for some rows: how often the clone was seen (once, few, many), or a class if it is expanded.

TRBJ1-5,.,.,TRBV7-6,CASSYGGGQPQHF,TGTGCCAGCAGTTACGGCGGTGGGCAGCCCCAGCATTTT
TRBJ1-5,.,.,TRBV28,CASSEYSNQPQHF,TGTGCCAGCAGTGAGTATAGCAATCAGCCCCAGCATTTT
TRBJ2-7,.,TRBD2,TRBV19,CASSGGGGPNEQYF,TGTGCCAGTAGCGGGGGGGGTGGCCCCAACGAGCAGTACTTC
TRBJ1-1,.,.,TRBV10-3,CAVRAELNTEAFF,TGTGCCGTACGCGCAGAACTCAACACTGAAGCTTTCTTT
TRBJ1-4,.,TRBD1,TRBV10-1,CASSDRDRGEKLFF,TGCGCCAGCAGTGACCGGGACAGAGGTGAAAAACTGTTTTTT
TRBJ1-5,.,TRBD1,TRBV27,CASSLSSGGWIQPQHF,TGTGCCAGCAGTTTATCTTCAGGGGGGTGGATTCAGCCCCAGCATTTT
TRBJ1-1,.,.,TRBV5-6,CASSFRNVGGQPLGTEAFF,TGTGCCAGCAGCTTTCGAAACGTGGGGGGGCAACCCTTGGGGACTGAAGCTTTCTTT
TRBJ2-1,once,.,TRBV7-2,CASSLASGISSYNEQFF,TGTGCCAGCAGCTTAGCCTCCGGGATCAGCTCCTACAATGAGCAGTTCTTC
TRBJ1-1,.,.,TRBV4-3,CASKERGGNTEAFF,TGCGCCAGCAAGGAAAGAGGTGGGAACACTGAAGCTTTCTTT
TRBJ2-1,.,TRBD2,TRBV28,CAGKAGGKAHEQFF,TGTGCCGGTAAGGCGGGAGGGAAGGCACATGAGCAGTTCTTC
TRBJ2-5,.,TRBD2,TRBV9,CASSVASGLGETQYF,TGTGCCAGCAGCGTTGCTAGCGGCCTAGGCGAGACCCAGTACTTC
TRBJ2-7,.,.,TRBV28,CASSRPGAQVEQYF,TGTGCCAGCAGTCGACCCGGGGCCCAAGTAGAGCAGTACTTC
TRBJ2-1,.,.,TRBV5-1,CASSFPSKGNPNEQFF,TGCGCCAGCAGCTTCCCTAGCAAGGGGAATCCCAATGAGCAGTTCTTC
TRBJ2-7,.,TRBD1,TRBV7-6,CASSTHRGATYEQYF,TGTGCCAGCAGCACTCACAGGGGGGCCACCTACGAGCAGTACTTC